The 5 T cell receptor beta chains below come from one sample, sequenced in a study of cytomegalovirus exposure and HLA in healthy donors. 60 Vbeta and 13 Jbeta primers were used in PCR. Using immunoSEQ multiplex PCR, the repertoire was profiled, and TCRdb retains in-frame clones only, with some absent. The sample lists 80,000 to 90,000 clones, around 81% occurring once. Sequencing used PBMCs. The receptors shown here come from a woman aged 25 to 39 in good health and CMV-seronegative.

This chain uses TRBV27 with TRBJ2-3, with a possible D match to TRBD2 (5 bases). The V end was cut by 4 bases, the J end by 1 base, with 15 bases between. Germline values: CDR1 MNHEY, CDR2 SMNVEV (reference sequence). CDR3 size: 16 residues. CDR3 loop: CASSSRSAPRTDTQYF. CDR3 nucleotide sequence: TGTGCCAGCAGTTCCCGTAGCGCCCCGCGCACAGATACGCAGTATTTT.

Worth noting for this clone: One end of the junction fails to match germline, which may point to a read error. This chain connects TRBV7-9 to TRBJ1-3; D might be TRBD1 (6 bases). The CDR3 runs to 15 residues. Germline V CDR1 and CDR2: SEHNR, FQNEAQ (reference sequence). The CDR3 loop is CSSSWTVDSGNTIYF. The CDR3 DNA sequence: TGTTCCAGCAGCTGGACAGTGGACTCTGGAAACACCATATATTTT.

The rearrangement joins TRBV6-5 to TRBJ2-7; TRBD1 is a possible D gene (6 bases). The V end was cut by 0 bases, the J end by 2 bases, with 8 bases between. CDR1 is MNHEY and CDR2 is SVGAGI in the germline V gene. This CDR3 region has 14 residues. CDR3 in amino acids: CASSYSTGTYEQYF. As DNA, the CDR3 is TGTGCCAGCAGTTACTCGACAGGAACCTACGAGCAGTACTTC.

This clone was detected a few times. The genes are TRBV28 and TRBJ2-7; TRBD1 aligns across 12 bases. V was pared by 4 bases and J by 5 bases, with 9 bases of the junction left unmatched. The CDR3 contains 16 residues. The germline V gene encodes CDR1 MDHEN and CDR2 SYDVKM. CDR3 nucleotides: TGTGCCAGCAGTTCACCCGGGACAGGGGGCAAGGACGAGCAGTACTTC. Amino acids: CASSSPGTGGKDEQYF.

V usage is TRBV10-3 and J usage is TRBJ2-7; D is uncertain. The germline CDR1 and CDR2 sequences are ENHRY and SYGVKD. The V end lost 2 bases, the J end lost 3 bases, and 11 bases lay between the germline ends. The CDR3 is made up of 14 amino acids. CDR3 coding DNA: TGTGCCATCAGTGAGCCGGAGCTGGGCTACGAGCAGTACTTC. Translation: CAISEPELGYEQYF.